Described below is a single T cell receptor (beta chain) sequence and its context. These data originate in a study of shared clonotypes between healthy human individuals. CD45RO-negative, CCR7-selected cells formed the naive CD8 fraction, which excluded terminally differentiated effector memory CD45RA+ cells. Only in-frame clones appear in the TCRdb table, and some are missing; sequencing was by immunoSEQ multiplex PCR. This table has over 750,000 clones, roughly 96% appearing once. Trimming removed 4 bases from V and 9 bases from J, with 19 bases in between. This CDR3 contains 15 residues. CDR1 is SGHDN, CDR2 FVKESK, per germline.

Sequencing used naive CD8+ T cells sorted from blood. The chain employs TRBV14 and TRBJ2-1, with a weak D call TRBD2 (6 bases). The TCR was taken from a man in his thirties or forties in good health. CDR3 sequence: CASSRGGVRVGEQFF. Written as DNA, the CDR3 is TGTGCCAGCAGCCGGGGCGGGGTACGTGTAGGTGAGCAGTTCTTC.